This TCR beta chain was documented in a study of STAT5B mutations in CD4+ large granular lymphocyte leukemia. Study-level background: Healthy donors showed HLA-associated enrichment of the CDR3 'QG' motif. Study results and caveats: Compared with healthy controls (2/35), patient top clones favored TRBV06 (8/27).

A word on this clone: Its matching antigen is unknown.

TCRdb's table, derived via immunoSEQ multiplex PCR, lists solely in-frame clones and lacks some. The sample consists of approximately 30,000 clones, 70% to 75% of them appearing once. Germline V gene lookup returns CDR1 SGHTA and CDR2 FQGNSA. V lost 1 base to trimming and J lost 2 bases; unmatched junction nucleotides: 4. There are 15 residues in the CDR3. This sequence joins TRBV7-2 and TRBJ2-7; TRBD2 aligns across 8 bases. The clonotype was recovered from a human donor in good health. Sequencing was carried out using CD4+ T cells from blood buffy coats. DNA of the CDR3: TGTGCCAGCAGCTTAGGCCTAGCGGGCACCTACGAGCAGTACTTC. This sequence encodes CASSLGLAGTYEQYF. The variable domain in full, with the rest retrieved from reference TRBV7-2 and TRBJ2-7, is GAGVSQSPSNKVTEKGKDVELRCDPISGHTALYWYRQSLGQGLEFLIYFQGNSAPDKSGLPSDRFSAERTGGSVSTLTIQRTQQEDSAVYLCASSLGLAGTYEQYFGPGTRLTVT.